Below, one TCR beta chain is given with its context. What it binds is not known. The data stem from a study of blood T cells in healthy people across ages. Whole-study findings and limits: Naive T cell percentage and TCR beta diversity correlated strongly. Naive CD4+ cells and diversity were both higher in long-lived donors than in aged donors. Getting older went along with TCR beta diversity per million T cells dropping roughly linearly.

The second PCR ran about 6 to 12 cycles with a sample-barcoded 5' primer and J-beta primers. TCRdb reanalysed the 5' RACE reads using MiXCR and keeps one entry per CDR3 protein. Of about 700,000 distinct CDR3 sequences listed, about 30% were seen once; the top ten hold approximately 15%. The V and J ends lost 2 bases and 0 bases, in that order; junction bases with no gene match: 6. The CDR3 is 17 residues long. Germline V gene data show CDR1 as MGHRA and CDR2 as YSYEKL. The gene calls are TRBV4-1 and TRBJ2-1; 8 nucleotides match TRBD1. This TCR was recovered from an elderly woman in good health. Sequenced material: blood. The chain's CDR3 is CASSQNTGTGSYNEQFF. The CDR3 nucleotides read TGCGCCAGCAGCCAAAACACCGGGACAGGCTCCTACAATGAGCAGTTCTTC.